Following are 20 T cell receptor beta chains from one sample sequenced in a study of OX40 agonist ivuxolimab in advanced cancers. Only in-frame clones appear in the TCRdb table, and some are missing; sequencing was by immunoSEQ multiplex PCR. The sample lists 90,000 to 95,000 clones, around 87% occurring once. The source material was CD4+ or CD8+ T cells sorted from blood, sampled in a trial of the OX40 agonist ivuxolimab. The receptors originated from an adult with an advanced solid tumor such as melanoma, head and neck, liver or kidney cancer.

The genes are TRBV18 and TRBJ1-1; tentative D call: TRBD1 (6 bases). Trimming cost V 1 base and J 4 bases, with 13 bases left between them. This CDR3 has 15 residues. CDR1 and CDR2 (germline): KGHSH, LQKENI. The CDR3: CASSPRAGDGTEAFF. In nucleotides, the CDR3 is TGTGCCAGCTCACCACGGGCAGGGGACGGCACTGAAGCTTTCTTT.

CDR3 nucleotide sequence: TGTGCCAGCAGTCTCGGGGGCGGGAGGGCCAATGAGCAGTTCTTC. This translates into CASSLGGGRANEQFF. The rearrangement uses TRBV6-4 and TRBJ2-1; 9 nucleotides align to TRBD2. The CDR3 runs to 15 residues. Germline V gene sequence: CDR1 MRHNA, CDR2 SNTAGT. Trimming took 5 bases from V and 6 from J; bases not matched to a gene: 8.

The V gene is TRBV7-8, the J gene TRBJ2-7, with D possibly being TRBD2 (6 bases). The CDR3 is 14 residues long. From germline, CDR1 is SGHVS and CDR2 FQNEAQ. V was cut by 5 bases and J by 4 bases, with 15 bases left in between. The CDR3 loop reads CASSLQEGGYEQYV. The CDR3 DNA sequence: TGTGCCAGCAGCCTACAGGAGGGAGGATACGAGCAGTACGTC.

The V gene is TRBV16, the J gene TRBJ2-2; unclear D gene. CDR1 is KGHSY, CDR2 FQNENV, per germline. The CDR3 sequence is 16 residues long. Trimming cost V 2 bases and J 0 bases, with 10 bases left between them. The CDR3 here is CASSQRPGPNTGELFF. CDR3 DNA sequence: TGTGCCAGCAGCCAAAGGCCCGGCCCGAACACCGGGGAGCTGTTTTTT.

This rearrangement joins TRBV30 to TRBJ1-2; the D gene is possibly TRBD1 (6 bases). This CDR3 has 15 residues. Trimming left V 3 bases short and J 3 bases short, with 17 bases between. Germline assignment: CDR1 GTSNPN and CDR2 SVGIG (reference sequence). CDR3 loop: CAWRFPQGADYGYTF. Here the CDR3 DNA reads TGTGCCTGGAGGTTTCCACAGGGAGCGGACTATGGCTACACCTTC.

This clone has just one count. This sequence joins TRBV7-8 and TRBJ2-7; 7 bases align to TRBD1. There are 14 residues in the CDR3. CDR1 and CDR2 from the germline V gene are SGHVS and FQNEAQ. V lost 1 base, J lost 4 bases, and 4 bases stayed unmatched. This CDR3 is CASSLVGQSYEQYV. For the CDR3, the DNA is TGTGCCAGCAGCTTAGTGGGACAGAGTTACGAGCAGTACGTC.

The chain is built from TRBV2 and TRBJ1-3, with TRBD1 as a possible D gene (5 bases). This CDR3 spans 17 amino acids. Germline CDR1 reads SNHLY; CDR2 reads FYNNEI. Trimming left V 7 bases short and J 0 bases short, with 19 bases between. This CDR3 is CASTIYGTPSSGNTIYF. Here the CDR3 DNA reads TGTGCCAGCACCATTTACGGGACTCCTTCCTCTGGAAACACCATATATTTT.

There are a few counts of this clone. The J gene is TRBJ1-2, the V gene TRBV7-9, with TRBD1 identical over 9 bases. The V segment lost 1 base and the J segment 4 bases; nucleotides outside the gene matches: 4. Germline CDR1 is SEHNR and CDR2 is FQNEAQ (reference sequence). The CDR3 has 15 residues. The CDR3 region has the DNA TGTGCCAGCAGCTTAGGAACAGGGGGCGGCTATGGCTACACCTTC. Its protein product is CASSLGTGGGYGYTF.

The chain joins TRBV9 to TRBJ2-5; D is undetermined. Germline CDR1 and CDR2: SGDLS and YYNGEE. Trimming took 0 bases from V and 1 from J, leaving 7 bases between them. This CDR3 comprises 14 residues. The CDR3 loop reads CASSVAIAQETQYF. As DNA, the CDR3 is TGTGCCAGCAGCGTAGCGATCGCCCAAGAGACCCAGTACTTC. The complete variable domain, with remaining parts taken from reference TRBV9 and TRBJ2-5, reads DSGVTQTPKHLITATGQRVTLRCSPRSGDLSVYWYQQSLDQGLQFLIQYYNGEERAKGNILERFSAQQFPDLHSELNLSSLELGDSALYFCASSVAIAQETQYFGPGTRLLVL.

The chain recombines TRBV18 with TRBJ1-1; TRBD1 aligns across 7 bases. The CDR3 consists of 15 residues. Trimming cost V 2 bases and J 4 bases; bases outside gene matches: 7. Looked up from germline, CDR1 is KGHSH and CDR2 is LQKENI. The CDR3 nucleotides read TGTGCCAGCTCACCAGCCGGGACAGTTGCCACTGAAGCTTTCTTT. Translation: CASSPAGTVATEAFF.

The chain links TRBV18 to TRBJ1-5, with D tentatively TRBD1 (5 bases). Trimming cost V 3 bases and J 4 bases, with 10 bases left between them. The germline V gene encodes CDR1 KGHSH and CDR2 LQKENI. This CDR3 spans 14 amino acids. The CDR3 DNA follows: TGTGCCAGCTCACCCTCCGGGGGAAATCAGCCCCAGCATTTT. Translating it yields CASSPSGGNQPQHF. The full variable domain, completed using reference TRBV18 and TRBJ1-5, is NAGVMQNPRHLVRRRGQEARLRCSPMKGHSHVYWYRQLPEEGLKFMVYLQKENIIDESGMPKERFSAEFPKEGPSILRIQQVVRGDSAAYFCASSPSGGNQPQHFGDGTRLSIL.

The rearrangement links TRBV27 to TRBJ1-1; the D gene is possibly TRBD1 (5 bases). CDR1 and CDR2 (germline): MNHEY, SMNVEV (reference sequence). V was trimmed by 5 bases and J by 4 bases, leaving 20 bases between them. This CDR3 is built from 16 residues. CDR3 region: CASSTKTGTLFTEAFF. In DNA, the CDR3 is TGTGCCAGCAGTACGAAAACCGGGACCCTGTTCACTGAAGCTTTCTTT.

The chain couples TRBV2 to TRBJ2-3; TRBD1 aligns across 9 bases. V lost 7 bases and J lost 2; bases outside the gene matches: 13. Germline values: CDR1 SNHLY, CDR2 FYNNEI. CDR3 length equals 17 residues. The CDR3 loop is CASIPPWGQGITDTQYF. DNA for the CDR3: TGTGCCAGCATTCCCCCTTGGGGACAGGGTATCACAGATACGCAGTATTTT.

The V gene is TRBV7-3, the J gene TRBJ2-1; the D gene could be TRBD1 or TRBD2 (6 bases each). This CDR3 has 17 residues. Trimming removed 5 bases from V and 4 bases from J, with 21 bases in between. CDR1 is SGHTA, CDR2 FQGTGA, per germline. This chain's CDR3 is CASSPTLGAGRYNEQFF. The CDR3 bases are TGTGCCAGCAGCCCAACCTTGGGGGCGGGACGTTACAATGAGCAGTTCTTC.

The rearrangement links TRBV5-6 to TRBJ2-1; possible D gene TRBD1, 7 bases. Between the trimmed V and J ends, which lost 3 bases and 7 bases, there was a span of 20 bases. The V gene's germline CDR1 is SGHDT and CDR2 YYEEEE. This CDR3 is built from 16 residues. CDR3 coding DNA: TGTGCCAGCAGCTCCCGGATGTTGGCAGGGGGGAATGAGCAGTTCTTC. This encodes CASSSRMLAGGNEQFF.

CDR3 sequence reads: CASSVGASGRVTDTQYF. The DNA for the CDR3 is TGTGCCAGCAGCGTAGGGGCTAGCGGGAGGGTTACAGATACGCAGTATTTT. This chain uses TRBV9 with TRBJ2-3, with TRBD2 matching 12 bases. In germline, CDR1 is SGDLS, CDR2 YYNGEE. Trimming removed 0 bases from V and 3 bases from J; junction bases left unmatched: 5. The length of the CDR3 is 17 residues.

This clone was detected a few times. The gene calls are TRBV27 and TRBJ1-2; no definite D call. CDR1 MNHEY and CDR2 SMNVEV come from the germline V gene (reference sequence). Trimming shortened V by 6 bases and J by 8 bases, and 10 bases separated the two germline ends. The CDR3 has 11 residues. DNA for the CDR3: TGTGCCAGCAGACGAGAGGGCGGCTACACCTTC. It yields the protein CASRREGGYTF.

The chain links TRBV10-3 to TRBJ1-1; 9 bases line up with TRBD1. Germline V gene data show CDR1 as ENHRY and CDR2 as SYGVKD. The CDR3 has 14 amino acids. The trim removed 6 bases at V and 1 base at J, leaving 3 bases unmatched. The CDR3 reads CAIRPGQGNTEAFF. The CDR3 nucleotides read TGTGCCATCAGACCGGGACAGGGGAACACTGAAGCTTTCTTT.

The chain employs TRBV29-1 and TRBJ2-2, with a weak D call TRBD2 (5 bases). V was trimmed by 4 bases and J by 7 bases, leaving 13 bases between them. Germline values: CDR1 SQVTM, CDR2 ANQGSEA. CDR3 length equals 13 residues. The CDR3 nucleotides are TGCAGCGTTGGGACTTATCAGAACGGGGAGCTGTTTTTT. Amino acids: CSVGTYQNGELFF.

J is TRBJ2-3 and V is TRBV7-2; 11 bases line up with TRBD2. Germline trimming cut 4 bases from V and 4 bases from J; bases unmatched to any gene: 4. CDR3 length equals 15 residues. Germline values: CDR1 SGHTA, CDR2 FQGNSA. The CDR3 DNA is TGTGCCAGCAGCTCCCCGACTAGCGGGGCAGATACGCAGTATTTT. Its translation: CASSSPTSGADTQYF.